The 32 T cell receptor beta chains given below trace back to one sample, sequenced in a study of PD-1 blockade in classical Hodgkin lymphoma. Time point meaning: cycle 4 day 1 (C4D1), after six to seven weeks of nivolumab. With no exception, relapse followed autologous stem cell transplantation in all patients, and brentuximab vedotin exposure varied. Purification of CD4+ T cells from thawed PBMCs was achieved by magnetic negative selection. Measured with immunoSEQ multiplex PCR; TCRdb has only the in-frame clones, and not every one. The data contain 25,000 to 35,000 clones, approximately 81% of them singletons. The sequencing used CD4+ T cells from blood, collected before the fourth cycle of nivolumab. The source of these receptors is a human donor with classical Hodgkin lymphoma.

V and J are TRBV27 and TRBJ1-1, with D perhaps TRBD1 (6 bases). Trimming removed 2 bases from V and 7 bases from J, with 8 bases in between. The CDR3 extends over 12 amino acids. The V gene's germline CDR1 is MNHEY and CDR2 SMNVEV (reference sequence). The CDR3 nucleotides are TGTGCCAGCAGTTTAGGGGGCCGTGAAGCTTTCTTT. Its protein product is CASSLGGREAFF.

The V call is TRBV5-1, the J call TRBJ2-3; 10 bases are a match to TRBD1. From germline, CDR1 is SGHRS and CDR2 YFSETQ. The CDR3 is 15 residues long. The V segment lost 1 base and the J segment 6 bases; nucleotides outside the gene matches: 5. CDR3 coding DNA: TGCGCCAGCAGCTTGTCAGGACAGGGGGTTGATACGCAGTATTTT. Residues: CASSLSGQGVDTQYF.

With regard to this clone: Additional DNA sequences in this sample encode the identical CDR3. V and J are TRBV7-9 and TRBJ2-5; D uncertain. Trimming shortened V by 5 bases and J by 2 bases, and 12 bases separated the two germline ends. CDR3 length equals 14 residues. Per the germline V gene, CDR1 is SEHNR and CDR2 is FQNEAQ (reference sequence). The CDR3 reads CASSLFLDQETQYF. Written as DNA, the CDR3 is TGTGCCAGCAGCCTCTTTCTGGATCAAGAGACCCAGTACTTC.

The gene calls are TRBV5-1 and TRBJ1-2; D possibly corresponds to TRBD1 (5 bases). This CDR3 contains 14 residues. Germline-derived CDR1 and CDR2 are SGHRS and YFSETQ. With 0 bases removed from V and 3 bases from J, the gap between germline ends came to 9 bases. CDR3 nucleotide sequence: TGCGCCAGCAGCTTGGCCGGGACTGACTATGGCTACACCTTC. Its translation: CASSLAGTDYGYTF.

In this sample, this clone turned up a few times. This chain uses TRBV21-1 with TRBJ1-5. TRBV21-1 is listed as a pseudogene. CDR3 length: 15 amino acids. The CDR3 region has the DNA TGTGCCAGCAGCAAAGCGGGACGCCGCTTTCAGCCCCAGCATTTT. It specifies CASSKAGRRFQPQHF.

V is TRBV6-5 and J is TRBJ2-7, with 9 bases identical to TRBD2. This CDR3 is 14 amino acids long. Trimming removed 0 bases from V and 4 bases from J; junction bases left unmatched: 1. Germline V CDR1 and CDR2: MNHEY, SVGAGI. The chain's CDR3 is CASSYSAGGYEQYF. CDR3 nucleotide sequence: TGTGCCAGCAGTTACTCAGCGGGGGGTTACGAGCAGTACTTC.

This clone was picked up a small number of times. The chain employs TRBV5-6 and TRBJ2-1, with D tentatively TRBD1 (5 bases). V lost 2 bases, J lost 5 bases, and 8 bases lay in between. CDR3 size: 13 residues. Germline assignment: CDR1 SGHDT and CDR2 YYEEEE. DNA of the CDR3: TGTGCCAGCAGCTTCCCAGGGAACAATGAGCAGTTCTTC. This encodes CASSFPGNNEQFF.

The J gene is TRBJ2-6, the V gene TRBV5-1; no clear D gene. Between the trimmed V and J ends, which lost 4 bases and 0 bases, there was a span of 8 bases. This CDR3 comprises 15 residues. Germline loops: CDR1 SGHRS, CDR2 YFSETQ. The CDR3 sequence is CASSPAPSGANVLTF. CDR3 nucleotides: TGCGCCAGCAGCCCGGCCCCCTCTGGGGCCAACGTCCTGACTTTC. The variable domain in full, with the rest retrieved from reference TRBV5-1 and TRBJ2-6, is KAGVTQTPRYLIKTRGQQVTLSCSPISGHRSVSWYQQTPGQGLQFLFEYFSETQRNKGNFPGRFSGRQFSNSRSEMNVSTLELGDSALYLCASSPAPSGANVLTFGAGSRLTVL.

The V gene is TRBV19, the J gene TRBJ2-5; 10 bases line up with TRBD1. Germline trimming cut 5 bases from V and 7 bases from J; bases unmatched to any gene: 10. Per germline, CDR1 LNHDA and CDR2 SQIVND (reference sequence). This CDR3 is 15 amino acids long. This CDR3 reads CASSPGDRGGGTQYF. The CDR3, as DNA: TGTGCCAGTAGTCCCGGGGACAGGGGAGGGGGGACCCAGTACTTC.

The chain's CDR3 is CASSLFVGYNEKLFF. CDR3 nucleotides: TGCGCCAGCAGCTTGTTCGTGGGGTACAATGAAAAACTGTTTTTT. J is TRBJ1-4 and V is TRBV5-1; D is unclear. In germline, CDR1 is SGHRS, CDR2 YFSETQ. The CDR3 has 15 amino acids. The V end lost 1 base, the J end lost 5 bases, and 12 bases lay between the germline ends.

This clone was counted once. This rearrangement joins TRBV6-5 to TRBJ2-7, with D perhaps matching TRBD2 (5 bases). CDR1 and CDR2 from the germline V gene are MNHEY and SVGAGI. Trimming pared 6 bases from V and 6 bases from J, leaving 9 bases between. The CDR3 has 11 amino acids. In DNA form, the CDR3 reads TGTGCCAGCAGCCTAGCCGGCGAGCAGTACTTC. Amino acid sequence: CASSLAGEQYF.

Only a few counts were recorded for this clone. The chain is built from TRBV11-2 and TRBJ1-4; D might be TRBD1 (5 bases). CDR3 length: 15 amino acids. From germline, CDR1 is SGHAT and CDR2 FQNNGV. Between the trimmed V and J ends, which lost 5 bases and 1 base, there was a span of 11 bases. This chain's CDR3 is CASSEGRGTNEKLFF. DNA of the CDR3: TGTGCCAGCAGCGAGGGGCGGGGAACTAATGAAAAACTGTTTTTT.

The chain has TRBV7-9 and TRBJ2-7; no reliable D call. Trimming removed 4 bases at V and 0 bases at J, with 7 bases between. CDR3 size: 13 residues. Germline V gives CDR1 SEHNR, CDR2 FQNEAQ (reference sequence). CDR3 residues: CASSSTHSYEQYF. DNA for the CDR3: TGTGCCAGCAGCTCGACACACTCCTACGAGCAGTACTTC. Supplemented by reference TRBV7-9 and TRBJ2-7, the full variable domain reads DTGVSQNPRHKITKRGQNVTFRCDPISEHNRLYWYRQTLGQGPEFLTYFQNEAQLEKSRLLSDRFSAERPKGSFSTLEIQRTEQGDSAMYLCASSSTHSYEQYFGPGTRLTVT.

This clone showed up just a few times. J is TRBJ1-5 and V is TRBV6-1; a possible D gene is TRBD1 (6 bases). This CDR3 spans 14 amino acids. The ends were cut back, 7 bases at V and 7 bases at J, with 17 bases in the middle. Looked up from germline, CDR1 is MNHNS and CDR2 is SASEGT. The CDR3 DNA follows: TGTGCCAGCACCACAGGGCGCCCTGGGCAGCCCCAGCATTTT. This translates into CASTTGRPGQPQHF.

The genes are TRBV5-1 and TRBJ1-4; tentatively, D is TRBD1 (6 bases). Trimming left V 4 bases short and J 3 bases short, with 16 bases between. The CDR3 has 16 amino acids. Looked up from germline, CDR1 is SGHRS and CDR2 is YFSETQ. Here the CDR3 reads CASSVQGTMANEKLFF. The CDR3, as DNA: TGCGCCAGCAGCGTGCAGGGGACCATGGCTAATGAAAAACTGTTTTTT.

The chain combines TRBV6-5 with TRBJ2-7; possible D gene TRBD1, 6 bases. Germline V gives CDR1 MNHEY, CDR2 SVGAGI. This CDR3 is built from 14 residues. V dropped 6 bases and J dropped 3 bases, with 15 bases sitting between them. The CDR3 DNA reads as TGTGCCAGCAGGGGGGCAGGCCTCAACTACGAGCAGTACTTC. Its translation is CASRGAGLNYEQYF.

This clone was seen once. The chain links TRBV10-3 to TRBJ1-2; D gene ambiguous. CDR3 length: 11 residues. Germline V gene sequence: CDR1 ENHRY, CDR2 SYGVKD. V lost 8 bases, J lost 2 bases, and 6 bases lay in between. The CDR3 DNA is TGTGCCATCCGCCGCAACTATGGCTACACCTTC. Protein: CAIRRNYGYTF.

The chain combines TRBV5-1 with TRBJ2-2; possibly TRBD1 for D (5 bases). The CDR3 is 13 amino acids. Germline CDR1 reads SGHRS; CDR2 reads YFSETQ. Trimming left V 3 bases short and J 5 bases short, with 8 bases between. Here the CDR3 DNA reads TGCGCCAGCAGCTCCCAGGGTACCGGGGAGCTGTTTTTT. Translation gives CASSSQGTGELFF.

The chain is built from TRBV30 and TRBJ1-2, with TRBD1 matching 7 bases. The CDR3 spans 14 residues. V dropped 0 bases and J dropped 7; count of bases not matched to a gene: 8. Germline V gene sequence: CDR1 GTSNPN, CDR2 SVGIG (reference sequence). The CDR3 DNA is TGTGCCTGGAGTGTAAGAGGTACAGGGGTTGGCTACACCTTC. Amino acid sequence: CAWSVRGTGVGYTF.

The rearrangement links TRBV2 to TRBJ1-2; D unresolved. CDR1 and CDR2 (germline): SNHLY, FYNNEI. Trimming cost V 6 bases and J 6 bases, with 14 bases left between them. The CDR3 sequence is 13 residues long. The CDR3 is CASSEREGNGYTF. In DNA form, the CDR3 reads TGTGCCAGCAGCGAAAGGGAGGGTAATGGCTACACCTTC.

The J gene is TRBJ2-3, the V gene TRBV7-9; 8 bases fit TRBD1. CDR1 and CDR2 (germline): SEHNR, FQNEAQ (reference sequence). The CDR3 sequence is 15 residues long. Losses at the gene ends were 2 bases for V and 1 base for J; bases not matched to a gene: 2. The CDR3 reads CASSLRTGRTDTQYF. The CDR3 DNA follows: TGTGCCAGCAGCTTAAGGACAGGGCGCACAGATACGCAGTATTTT.

J is TRBJ2-3 and V is TRBV18, with D possibly TRBD2 on 5 matching bases. Germline CDR1 is KGHSH and CDR2 is LQKENI. The ends were cut back, 4 bases at V and 0 bases at J, with 8 bases in the middle. The CDR3 sequence is 14 residues long. This CDR3 is CASSQSGSTDTQYF. The CDR3 bases are TGTGCCAGCTCACAGTCGGGAAGCACAGATACGCAGTATTTT.

V is TRBV5-1 and J is TRBJ1-5, with D possibly being TRBD1 (6 bases). Per the germline V gene, CDR1 is SGHRS and CDR2 is YFSETQ. The CDR3 covers 14 residues. V lost 4 bases to trimming and J lost 2 bases, with 10 bases between them. The CDR3 spells CASSRGDGNQPQHF. As DNA, the CDR3 is TGCGCCAGCAGCAGGGGGGACGGCAATCAGCCCCAGCATTTT.

J is TRBJ1-1 and V is TRBV6-6; possibly TRBD1 for D (5 bases). The CDR3 length is 15 residues. Between the trimmed V and J ends, which lost 0 bases and 1 base, there was a span of 9 bases. The V gene's germline CDR1 is MNHNY and CDR2 SVGAGI (reference sequence). The CDR3 region has the DNA TGTGCCAGCAGTTACTCAGGGGCCGGGAACACTGAAGCTTTCTTT. Amino acid sequence: CASSYSGAGNTEAFF.

This clone was counted only a few times. The chain combines TRBV5-1 with TRBJ2-7, with 9 bases lining up with TRBD1. The germline V gene has CDR1 SGHRS and CDR2 YFSETQ. V shed 6 bases, J shed 2 bases, and the junction held 6 bases outside the gene matches. The CDR3 loop spans 14 amino acids. The CDR3: CASNLGQGAYEQYF. As DNA, the CDR3 is TGCGCCAGCAACCTGGGACAGGGTGCCTACGAGCAGTACTTC.

This chain connects TRBV7-8 to TRBJ1-3; no reliable D call. The germline V and J ends were trimmed by 5 bases and 2 bases, with 10 bases remaining between them. This CDR3 comprises 14 residues. The germline V gene encodes CDR1 SGHVS and CDR2 FQNEAQ. The CDR3 DNA reads TGTGCCAGCAGCGTCGGACTCACTGGAAACACCATATATTTT. Translated, it gives CASSVGLTGNTIYF.

V gene TRBV4-2 combines with J gene TRBJ2-1, with 8 bases aligning to TRBD2. Germline-derived CDR1 and CDR2 are LGHNA and YNFKEQ. The CDR3 has 17 residues. J lost 7 bases, V lost 4 bases, and 15 bases had no gene match. This CDR3 reads CASSPLMWAGGVNEQFF. In DNA, the CDR3 is TGTGCCAGCAGCCCCCTAATGTGGGCGGGGGGTGTTAATGAGCAGTTCTTC.

In its sample, this clone was seen once. The chain is built from TRBV7-8 and TRBJ2-7; D possibly corresponds to TRBD1 (6 bases). CDR3 length: 13 residues. The germline V gene encodes CDR1 SGHVS and CDR2 FQNEAQ. Trimming shortened V by 1 base and J by 4 bases, and 8 bases separated the two germline ends. The CDR3 DNA reads TGTGCCAGCAGCTTAGGAGGGGGTTACGAGCAGTACTTC. Protein sequence: CASSLGGGYEQYF. The variable domain in full, with the rest retrieved from reference TRBV7-8 and TRBJ2-7, is GAGVSQSPRYKVAKRGQDVALRCDPISGHVSLFWYQQALGQGPEFLTYFQNEAQLDKSGLPSDRFFAERPEGSVSTLKIQRTQQEDSAVYLCASSLGGGYEQYFGPGTRLTVT.

This chain uses TRBV5-1 with TRBJ1-4, with 7 positions matching TRBD1. This CDR3 is 14 amino acids long. The ends lost 4 bases at V and 7 bases at J; junction bases unmatched: 7. From germline, CDR1 is SGHRS and CDR2 YFSETQ. CDR3 sequence: CASSPTGDSEKLFF. CDR3 nucleotide sequence: TGCGCCAGCAGCCCCACAGGGGATAGTGAAAAACTGTTTTTT.

The rearrangement joins TRBV6-6 to TRBJ1-2, with 7 bases matching TRBD1. The CDR3 totals 13 residues. V was clipped by 7 bases and J by 8 bases; unmatched bases: 10. Germline CDR1 MNHNY, CDR2 SVGAGI (reference sequence). CDR3 loop: CASTQGGRDGYTF. CDR3 DNA: TGTGCCAGCACCCAGGGGGGGCGCGACGGCTACACCTTC.

The chain has TRBV6-6 and TRBJ1-2; D might be TRBD1 (6 bases). Germline V CDR1 and CDR2: MNHNY, SVGAGI (reference sequence). The CDR3 covers 14 residues. Deletions cut 7 bases from V and 5 bases from J, with 17 bases between. CDR3 in amino acids: CASTQPDSSYGYTF. Written as DNA, the CDR3 is TGTGCCAGCACCCAACCGGACAGTAGTTATGGCTACACCTTC.

Only one count was recorded for this clone. The chain recombines TRBV7-9 with TRBJ1-2, with a weak D call TRBD1 (6 bases). V shed 2 bases and J shed 3 bases, with 19 bases lying between them. This CDR3 comprises 17 residues. Germline V gene data show CDR1 as SEHNR and CDR2 as FQNEAQ (reference sequence). CDR3 loop: CASSLWPQGLEDYGYTF. CDR3 nucleotides: TGTGCCAGCAGCTTATGGCCACAGGGCTTGGAGGACTATGGCTACACCTTC. Looking up the rest from reference TRBV7-9 and TRBJ1-2 gives the full variable domain: DTGVSQNPRHKITKRGQNVTFRCDPISEHNRLYWYRQTLGQGPEFLTYFQNEAQLEKSRLLSDRFSAERPKGSFSTLEIQRTEQGDSAMYLCASSLWPQGLEDYGYTFGSGTRLTVV.